A single sample gave rise to the 30 T cell receptor beta chains below, sequenced in a study of T cells in Graves' hyperthyroidism and ophthalmopathy (dated by TCRdb to about 2019). Libraries came from multiplex PCR. Sequencing took place on an Illumina HiSeq 2000. Amplification of TCR beta CDR3 regions was carried out from RNA transcripts. A first-round RT-PCR of the TCR CDR3 used the HTBI primer set with the Qiagen OneStep RT-PCR kit. The raw public data were reprocessed by TCRdb itself: fastp quality trimming at Q25, MiXCR clonotype calling, in-frame beta chains only. Rows with a matching CDR3 protein are joined into one entry that keeps the most common DNA and genes. This sample holds over 400,000 distinct CDR3 sequences; approximately 22% were observed only once. The ten largest clones represent about 53% of the sample. What was sequenced was blood. Source of these receptors: a woman in her 70s with Graves' ophthalmopathy.

The chain joins TRBV20-1 to TRBJ1-3, with D unresolved. This CDR3 is built from 12 residues. Deletions cut 0 bases from V and 2 bases from J, with 2 bases between. From germline, CDR1 is DFQATT and CDR2 SNEGSKA (reference sequence). The CDR3 sequence is CSAREAGNTIYF. In nucleotides, the CDR3 is TGCAGTGCTAGAGAGGCTGGAAACACCATATATTTT.

The chain has TRBV20-1 and TRBJ2-3; 14 bases are shared with TRBD2. Germline V gene sequence: CDR1 DFQATT, CDR2 SNEGSKA (reference sequence). The CDR3 is 16 residues long. V shed 3 bases, J shed 3 bases, and the junction held 5 bases outside the gene matches. This CDR3 is CSASGGTSGSTDTQYF. The CDR3 nucleotides read TGCAGTGCTAGTGGAGGGACTAGCGGGAGTACAGATACGCAGTATTTT.

This clonotype was observed at least ten times. The V call is TRBV12-3 or TRBV12-4, the J call TRBJ1-5; D unclear. The ends were cut back, 3 bases at V and 3 bases at J, with 6 bases in the middle. The CDR3 is 13 amino acids. The CDR3 reads CASSLEYNQPQHF. In DNA form, the CDR3 reads TGTGCCAGCAGTTTGGAGTACAATCAGCCCCAGCATTTT.

This clonotype was counted at least ten times. The chain is built from TRBV11-2 and TRBJ2-7; D is undetermined. CDR3 length: 13 amino acids. Germline lookup yields CDR1 SGHAT and CDR2 FQNNGV. V gave up 2 bases and J gave up 5 bases, with 10 bases separating them. DNA for the CDR3: TGTGCCAGCAGCTTAAATGGTCGGAACGAGCAGTACTTC. The encoded protein is CASSLNGRNEQYF. Full variable domain (remainder filled in from reference TRBV11-2 and TRBJ2-7): EAGVAQSPRYKIIEKRQSVAFWCNPISGHATLYWYQQILGQGPKLLIQFQNNGVVDDSQLPKDRFSAERLKGVDSTLKIQPAKLEDSAVYLCASSLNGRNEQYFGPGTRLTVT.

This chain links TRBV15 with TRBJ2-1; the D is unclear. Trimming left V 0 bases short and J 7 bases short, with 16 bases between. CDR3 length: 16 residues. Germline V lookup: CDR1 LNHNV, CDR2 YYDKDF (reference sequence). The CDR3 reads CATSRDRVGSPNEQFF. CDR3 coding DNA: TGTGCCACCAGCAGAGATCGGGTTGGTTCCCCAAATGAGCAGTTCTTC.

This clonotype was seen only a few times. This chain links TRBV5-4 with TRBJ2-3, with D perhaps matching TRBD2 (5 bases). The V end was cut by 6 bases, the J end by 2 bases, with 16 bases between. Germline lookup yields CDR1 SGHNT and CDR2 YYREEE (reference sequence). There are 15 residues in the CDR3. This CDR3 is CASTRGQTVTDTQYF. The CDR3 region has the DNA TGTGCCAGCACCCGAGGGCAGACCGTCACAGATACGCAGTATTTT.

The V and J genes are TRBV30 and TRBJ1-6; D unclear. V lost 2 bases to trimming and J lost 8 bases, with 4 bases between them. The germline CDR1 and CDR2 sequences are GTSNPN and SVGIG (reference sequence). The CDR3 is 11 residues long. The CDR3 DNA reads TGTGCCTGGAGTAGATATTCACCCCTCCACTTT. Translated, it gives CAWSRYSPLHF. Filled out from reference TRBV30 and TRBJ1-6, the complete variable domain reads SQTIHQWPATLVQPVGSPLSLECTVEGTSNPNLYWYRQAAGRGLQLLFYSVGIGQISSEVPQNLSASRPQDRQFILSSKKLLLSDSGFYLCAWSRYSPLHFGNGTRLTVT.

The chain has TRBV6-2 or TRBV6-3 and TRBJ2-7; the D gene is possibly TRBD1 (6 bases). The CDR3 is 15 residues long. Germline values: CDR1 MNHEY, CDR2 SVGEGT. V was pared by 8 bases and J by 3 bases, with 20 bases between. Here the CDR3 reads CASSRQAPNHYEQYF. For the CDR3, the DNA is TGTGCCAGCTCGAGACAGGCCCCAAATCACTACGAGCAGTACTTC.

The chain carries TRBV6-1 and TRBJ1-2; D is unclear. Trimming removed 6 bases from V and 4 bases from J, with 12 bases in between. The CDR3 covers 13 residues. Germline V gene lookup returns CDR1 MNHNS and CDR2 SASEGT. CDR3 loop: CASSRTTSYGYTF. In DNA form, the CDR3 reads TGTGCCAGCAGCCGGACGACTTCCTATGGCTACACCTTC.

This clonotype was counted ten times or more. The chain links TRBV10-3 to TRBJ2-7; D not resolved. The V gene's germline CDR1 is ENHRY and CDR2 SYGVKD. The V end was cut by 3 bases, the J end by 3 bases, with 3 bases between. The CDR3 runs to 11 residues. The CDR3 region has the DNA TGTGCCATCAGTGACCTCTACGAGCAGTACTTC. Protein product: CAISDLYEQYF.

This clonotype came up many times. CDR3 residues: CASSRRGLATYEQYF. CDR3 in DNA: TGTGCCAGCAGCCGGCGAGGCCTAGCGACCTACGAGCAGTACTTC. The chain joins TRBV12-3 or TRBV12-4 to TRBJ2-7, with D perhaps matching TRBD2 (6 bases). The CDR3 runs to 15 residues. V gave up 6 bases and J gave up 2 bases, with 17 bases separating them.

DNA of the CDR3: TGTGCCGGAAAGCGGGACAGGAAAGCCTACGAGCAGTACTTC. Amino acids: CAGKRDRKAYEQYF. The chain uses TRBV6-2 or TRBV6-3 and TRBJ2-7; possibly TRBD1 for D (8 bases). From germline, CDR1 is MNHEY and CDR2 SVGEGT. CDR3 length: 14 amino acids. V was clipped by 11 bases and J by 2 bases, with 19 bases between them.

This clonotype occurred a few times. The chain carries TRBV28 and TRBJ2-1; D uncertain. Trimming stripped 1 base from V and 7 bases from J, with 14 bases between. Germline V gene sequence: CDR1 MDHEN, CDR2 SYDVKM. This CDR3 is built from 15 residues. Here the CDR3 reads CASSLFLPSVNEQFF. CDR3 DNA sequence: TGTGCCAGCAGTTTATTCCTTCCCTCGGTAAATGAGCAGTTCTTC. Looking up the rest from reference TRBV28 and TRBJ2-1 gives the full variable domain: DVKVTQSSRYLVKRTGEKVFLECVQDMDHENMFWYRQDPGLGLRLIYFSYDVKMKEKGDIPEGYSVSREKKERFSLILESASTNQTSMYLCASSLFLPSVNEQFFGPGTRLTVL.

The rearrangement joins TRBV13 to TRBJ2-1; perhaps TRBD2 as D (5 bases). V dropped 0 bases and J dropped 7 bases, with 13 bases sitting between them. CDR1 is PRHDT, CDR2 FYEKMQ, per germline (reference sequence). CDR3 length equals 15 residues. The CDR3 sequence is CASSLGSDRRNEQFF. DNA for the CDR3: TGTGCCAGCAGCTTAGGTAGCGATAGGAGAAATGAGCAGTTCTTC.

This clonotype was seen many times. The CDR3 is CATTQGARDTEAFF. CDR3 bases: TGTGCCACTACTCAGGGGGCGCGGGACACTGAAGCTTTCTTT. This chain links TRBV12-3 or TRBV12-4 with TRBJ1-1, with TRBD1 matching over 8 bases. The CDR3 contains 14 residues. V shed 10 bases and J 3 bases; nucleotides not matched to a gene: 10.

Of note for this clonotype: One base away lies a much larger clone, so this may be a sequencing read error. The V gene is TRBV6-2 or TRBV6-3, the J gene TRBJ1-1, with D unclear. V lost 5 bases and J 1 base, leaving 8 bases between the germline ends. The CDR3 consists of 13 residues. Germline assignment: CDR1 MNHEY and CDR2 SVGEGT. CDR3 amino acids: CASSKETNTEAFF. As DNA, the CDR3 is TGTGCCAGCAGTAAGGAGACGAACACTGAAGCTTTCTTT.

This clonotype came up a few times. The genes are TRBV5-1 and TRBJ2-7; D remains unclear. This CDR3 contains 13 residues. Germline V lookup: CDR1 SGHRS, CDR2 YFSETQ. V dropped 4 bases and J dropped 2 bases, with 10 bases sitting between them. CDR3 in amino acids: CASSPDSAYEQYF. DNA for the CDR3: TGCGCCAGCAGCCCCGACTCTGCCTACGAGCAGTACTTC.

This clonotype was detected only a few times. The CDR3 is CATSEGPGEQFF. As DNA, the CDR3 is TGTGCCACCAGTGAGGGGCCAGGTGAGCAGTTCTTC. The chain carries TRBV24-1 and TRBJ2-1, with D possibly being TRBD1 (5 bases). Trimming removed 4 bases at V and 9 bases at J, with 9 bases between. The CDR3 spans 12 residues. Germline V gene sequence: CDR1 KGHDR, CDR2 SFDVKD.

This clonotype was seen many times. This rearrangement joins TRBV7-2 to TRBJ2-5, with a possible D match to TRBD2 (6 bases). Germline-derived CDR1 and CDR2 are SGHTA and FQGNSA. The CDR3 covers 15 residues. V was cut by 3 bases and J by 4 bases, with 15 bases left in between. In nucleotides, the CDR3 is TGTGCCAGCAGCTTCCAAGGAGGGGAAACAGAGACCCAGTACTTC. This translates into CASSFQGGETETQYF.

Points on this clonotype: The junction does not match germline at one end; this may be a read error. The CDR3 bases are TGCGCCAGCAGCCACGACACCGGGGGGCGACTCGGAATGAACACTGAAGCTTTCTTT. It translates to CASSHDTGGRLGMNTEAFF. This chain connects TRBV7-9 to TRBJ1-1, with D possibly TRBD1 on 6 matching bases. Germline assignment: CDR1 SEHNR and CDR2 FQNEAQ (reference sequence). CDR3 length: 19 residues.

This clonotype showed up many times. This chain links TRBV3-1 with TRBJ2-5; 10 bases map to TRBD2. The CDR3 consists of 14 residues. The germline CDR1 and CDR2 sequences are LGHDT and YNNKEL (reference sequence). V lost 4 bases and J lost 3; bases outside the gene matches: 2. CDR3 in amino acids: CASSPGLAEETQYF. In DNA, the CDR3 is TGTGCCAGCAGCCCCGGACTAGCGGAAGAGACCCAGTACTTC.

This clonotype was counted only a few times. This rearrangement joins TRBV7-9 to TRBJ2-5; D not certain. From germline, CDR1 is SEHNR and CDR2 FQNEAQ (reference sequence). V was trimmed by 1 base and J by 1 base, leaving 7 bases between them. There are 14 residues in the CDR3. The CDR3 reads CASSLVVVQETQYF. CDR3 in DNA: TGTGCCAGCAGCTTAGTTGTGGTCCAAGAGACCCAGTACTTC.

This clonotype was recorded at least ten times. The chain recombines TRBV10-3 with TRBJ1-5; 11 bases line up with TRBD1. CDR3 length equals 14 residues. The J segment lost 3 bases and the V segment lost 10 bases, leaving 5 bases of the junction unmatched. The V gene's germline CDR1 is ENHRY and CDR2 SYGVKD. The CDR3 DNA reads as TGTGCCACCAAGGACAGGGGGCTCAATCAGCCCCAGCATTTT. Its protein is CATKDRGLNQPQHF.

The chain is built from TRBV27 and TRBJ2-5; perhaps TRBD1 as D (6 bases). CDR3 length: 14 residues. With 2 bases removed from V and 1 base from J, the gap between germline ends came to 8 bases. Germline assignment: CDR1 MNHEY and CDR2 SMNVEV (reference sequence). The CDR3 DNA reads as TGTGCCAGCAGTTTAGGACAGTTCCAAGAGACCCAGTACTTC. It encodes CASSLGQFQETQYF.

V and J are TRBV7-2 and TRBJ2-7; D gene ambiguous. The CDR3 spans 15 residues. V was cut by 2 bases and J by 0 bases, with 11 bases left in between. Per germline, CDR1 SGHTA and CDR2 FQGNSA. The CDR3 coding sequence is TGTGCCAGCAGCTTACGTCACTGGTCCTCCTACGAGCAGTACTTC. This encodes CASSLRHWSSYEQYF. The whole variable domain, filled in from reference TRBV7-2 and TRBJ2-7, reads GAGVSQSPSNKVTEKGKDVELRCDPISGHTALYWYRQSLGQGLEFLIYFQGNSAPDKSGLPSDRFSAERTGGSVSTLTIQRTQQEDSAVYLCASSLRHWSSYEQYFGPGTRLTVT.

This clonotype was seen repeatedly, ten times or more. The V gene is TRBV7-3, the J gene TRBJ1-1, with D uncertain. CDR1 is SGHTA and CDR2 is FQGTGA in the germline V gene. Trimming shortened V by 8 bases and J by 7 bases, and 14 bases separated the two germline ends. This CDR3 is 12 amino acids long. The CDR3 nucleotides are TGTGCCAGCTCTCCCGGAGCGGGTGAAGCTTTCTTT. It encodes CASSPGAGEAFF.

This rearrangement joins TRBV5-1 to TRBJ1-3; D gene ambiguous. The germline CDR1 and CDR2 sequences are SGHRS and YFSETQ. V dropped 5 bases and J dropped 0 bases, with 9 bases sitting between them. The CDR3 runs to 14 residues. The CDR3 region has the DNA TGCGCCAGCAGGCCGGACGTCTCTGGAAACACCATATATTTT. It translates to CASRPDVSGNTIYF.

The chain combines TRBV30 with TRBJ2-5; D perhaps matches TRBD1 (5 bases). The CDR3 is made up of 17 amino acids. Germline assignment: CDR1 GTSNPN and CDR2 SVGIG (reference sequence). With 2 bases removed from V and 5 bases from J, the gap between germline ends came to 24 bases. CDR3: CAWSPQITWQGRETQYF. In nucleotides, the CDR3 is TGTGCCTGGAGTCCCCAGATAACTTGGCAGGGAAGGGAGACCCAGTACTTC.

This clonotype was seen a few times. The chain combines TRBV6-2 or TRBV6-3 with TRBJ2-3; D is undetermined. The germline V and J ends were trimmed by 7 bases and 2 bases, with 13 bases remaining between them. The CDR3 runs 14 residues. Germline V CDR1 and CDR2: MNHEY, SVGEGT. This CDR3 reads CASNRDTATDTQYF. In nucleotides, the CDR3 is TGTGCCAGCAACCGAGACACGGCCACAGATACGCAGTATTTT.

This chain connects TRBV20-1 to TRBJ2-3, with D tentatively TRBD1 or TRBD2 (5 bases each). The germline CDR1 and CDR2 sequences are DFQATT and SNEGSKA (reference sequence). The V and J ends lost 6 bases and 3 bases respectively, with 7 bases between them. This CDR3 region has 11 residues. The CDR3 here is CSAGVTDTQYF. CDR3 DNA: TGCAGTGCGGGGGTAACAGATACGCAGTATTTT.